This passage covers 18 T cell receptor beta chains from one sample sequenced in a study of vaccination and CD4 T cells after COVID-19. No antigens are known for them. Oncomine TCR Beta short-read sequencing was applied to DNA from cultured CD4+ T cells. In TCRdb, the PCR reads were re-called with MiXCR into one record per CDR3 protein. The sample holds about 7,200 distinct CDR3 sequences, around two fifths seen once. Stated treatment: roughly ten-day PBMC culture with coronavirus spike peptide pools or control peptides (ViraFEST assay). One should note that the unexposed donor's CD4+ T cells were collected before the COVID-19 pandemic (2011-2018). Sequenced sample: CD4+ T cells from blood, cultured in vitro. These receptors all come from a human donor in good health.

The chain links TRBV6-1 to TRBJ2-1, with unresolved D. The CDR3 sequence is 14 residues long. The germline V gene encodes CDR1 MNHNS and CDR2 SASEGT. Trimming stripped 6 bases from V and 6 bases from J, with 15 bases between. The CDR3: CASSPNVGINEQFF. CDR3 nucleotides: TGTGCCAGCAGCCCGAACGTTGGAATCAATGAGCAGTTCTTC.

The rearrangement joins TRBV27 to TRBJ2-7; no clear D. The CDR3 extends over 13 amino acids. From germline, CDR1 is MNHEY and CDR2 SMNVEV (reference sequence). V lost 7 bases, J lost 5 bases, and 15 bases lay in between. The CDR3 protein is CASKGLDYDEQYF. The CDR3 DNA follows: TGTGCCAGCAAGGGTCTAGATTACGACGAGCAGTACTTC.

V and J are TRBV7-2 and TRBJ2-3; 11 nucleotides align to TRBD2. J lost 5 bases, V lost 5 bases, and 12 bases had no gene match. Germline lookup yields CDR1 SGHTA and CDR2 FQGNSA. CDR3 length equals 17 residues. CDR3 sequence: CASSESSSGGRRDTQYF. In nucleotides, the CDR3 is TGTGCCAGCAGCGAATCATCTAGCGGGGGGCGTCGAGATACGCAGTATTTT.

A few counts support this clonotype. The genes are TRBV24-1 and TRBJ2-5; 7 bases align to TRBD2. Germline V gene sequence: CDR1 KGHDR, CDR2 SFDVKD. CDR3 length equals 14 residues. J was trimmed by 2 bases and V by 11 bases; bases with no gene match: 10. This CDR3 reads CAREGLPPQETQYF. The CDR3 DNA reads TGTGCCAGAGAGGGACTACCTCCTCAAGAGACCCAGTACTTC.

This clonotype occurred a few times. This rearrangement joins TRBV30 to TRBJ2-3; 9 bases match TRBD1. This CDR3 is built from 13 residues. V lost 0 bases, J lost 7 bases, and 2 bases stayed unmatched. Looked up from germline, CDR1 is GTSNPN and CDR2 is SVGIG (reference sequence). CDR3 nucleotides: TGTGCCTGGAGTGTGGGACAGGGCCATACGCAGTATTTT. It specifies CAWSVGQGHTQYF.

This clonotype was counted a few times. The V and J genes are TRBV7-2 and TRBJ1-1, with 9 bases fitting TRBD1. The CDR3 runs to 16 residues. In germline, CDR1 is SGHTA, CDR2 FQGNSA. V lost 4 bases and J lost 4; bases outside the gene matches: 10. The CDR3 coding sequence is TGTGCCAGCAGCTCTCCCGGGACAGGGTCGGGCACTGAAGCTTTCTTT. Protein sequence: CASSSPGTGSGTEAFF.

The chain recombines TRBV27 with TRBJ2-3; 11 bases are a match to TRBD2. The CDR3 totals 15 residues. Germline trimming cut 3 bases from V and 2 bases from J; bases unmatched to any gene: 1. The germline V gene has CDR1 MNHEY and CDR2 SMNVEV (reference sequence). This CDR3 reads CASSFSGGATDTQYF. DNA for the CDR3: TGTGCCAGCAGTTTTAGCGGGGGGGCCACAGATACGCAGTATTTT.

The chain is built from TRBV12-3 or TRBV12-4 and TRBJ1-2; no clear D. CDR3 length: 13 amino acids. V lost 9 bases and J lost 2, with 13 bases in between. The CDR3 sequence is CASQIVPNYGYTF. In DNA form, the CDR3 reads TGTGCCAGTCAGATTGTCCCAAACTATGGCTACACCTTC.

The chain is built from TRBV28 and TRBJ2-7; D gene uncertain. The CDR3 has 12 residues. V was pared by 6 bases and J by 5 bases, with 11 bases between. CDR1 MDHEN and CDR2 SYDVKM come from the germline V gene. The CDR3 nucleotides are TGTGCCAGCAGGGATCCCTGGAACGAGCAGTACTTC. Amino acids: CASRDPWNEQYF.

The sample holds one count of this clonotype. V is TRBV6-1 and J is TRBJ1-6, with 9 bases fitting TRBD1. The junction had 3 bases not matched to a gene; V was cut back by 8 bases and J by 1 base. Germline V CDR1 and CDR2: MNHNS, SASEGT. The CDR3 sequence is 15 residues long. CDR3 nucleotide sequence: TGTGCCAGCCGGGACAGGGCGTCCTATAATTCACCCCTCCACTTT. It is translated as CASRDRASYNSPLHF.

In its sample, this clonotype was seen a few times. This chain joins TRBV20-1 and TRBJ1-1; D ambiguous. The V gene's germline CDR1 is DFQATT and CDR2 SNEGSKA (reference sequence). The CDR3 is 14 residues long. Trimming shortened V by 1 base and J by 0 bases, and 9 bases separated the two germline ends. CDR3 in DNA: TGCAGTGCTAGAGTGGGCAGTTTGAACACTGAAGCTTTCTTT. It is translated as CSARVGSLNTEAFF.

This clonotype showed up just a few times. The V and J genes are TRBV6-2 or TRBV6-3 and TRBJ2-7; D not certain. Germline V gene data show CDR1 as MNHEY and CDR2 as SVGEGT. The ends were cut back, 6 bases at V and 6 bases at J, with 12 bases in the middle. The CDR3 contains 12 residues. CDR3 sequence reads: CASSWTVGEQYF. In nucleotides, the CDR3 is TGTGCCAGCAGCTGGACCGTCGGCGAGCAGTACTTC.

This clonotype was seen only a few times. The chain links TRBV6-2 or TRBV6-3 to TRBJ1-5, with D hard to call. The germline gives CDR1 MNHEY, CDR2 SVGEGT. The CDR3 has 15 residues. Trimming removed 6 bases from V and 8 bases from J, with 20 bases in between. The CDR3 here is CASSLLSMTREPQHF. Written as DNA, the CDR3 is TGTGCCAGCAGCCTACTATCGATGACCCGGGAGCCCCAGCATTTT.

J is TRBJ1-2 and V is TRBV6-5; 11 nucleotides agree with TRBD1. V shed 0 bases and J 4 bases; nucleotides not matched to a gene: 4. This CDR3 spans 16 amino acids. Germline CDR1 reads MNHEY; CDR2 reads SVGAGI. The CDR3 spells CASSYSGTGGSYGYTF. CDR3 DNA: TGTGCCAGCAGTTACTCGGGGACAGGGGGAAGCTATGGCTACACCTTC.

There are a few counts of this clonotype. V gene TRBV6-1 combines with J gene TRBJ2-2; TRBD1 aligns across 9 bases. Trimming took 6 bases from V and 4 from J; bases not matched to a gene: 9. Germline loops: CDR1 MNHNS, CDR2 SASEGT. The CDR3 covers 16 residues. DNA of the CDR3: TGTGCCAGCAGGGGACCGGGACAGGGCGTCACCGGGGAGCTGTTTTTT. Residues: CASRGPGQGVTGELFF.

The genes are TRBV19 and TRBJ2-1; 8 nucleotides match TRBD2. V lost 2 bases, J lost 2 bases, and 5 bases stayed unmatched. Germline CDR1 is LNHDA and CDR2 is SQIVND (reference sequence). This CDR3 region has 16 residues. In DNA form, the CDR3 reads TGTGCCAGTAGTATACGCGCAGCGGGGGCCTACAATGAGCAGTTCTTC. This gives the protein CASSIRAAGAYNEQFF.

The sample holds a few counts of this clonotype. The chain carries TRBV6-5 and TRBJ2-2; no clear D. This CDR3 has 15 amino acids. Germline CDR1 is MNHEY and CDR2 is SVGAGI. V dropped 2 bases and J dropped 3 bases, with 10 bases sitting between them. CDR3 nucleotides: TGTGCCAGCAGTTACGGCCAGCCCCACACCGGGGAGCTGTTTTTT. It is translated as CASSYGQPHTGELFF.

V gene TRBV6-2 or TRBV6-3 combines with J gene TRBJ2-2, with no clear D. The V end was cut by 0 bases, the J end by 10 bases, with 9 bases between. Germline V lookup: CDR1 MNHEY, CDR2 SVGEGT. The CDR3 length is 13 residues. CDR3: CASSYSTVQELFF. CDR3 coding DNA: TGTGCCAGCAGTTACTCGACCGTCCAGGAGCTGTTTTTT.